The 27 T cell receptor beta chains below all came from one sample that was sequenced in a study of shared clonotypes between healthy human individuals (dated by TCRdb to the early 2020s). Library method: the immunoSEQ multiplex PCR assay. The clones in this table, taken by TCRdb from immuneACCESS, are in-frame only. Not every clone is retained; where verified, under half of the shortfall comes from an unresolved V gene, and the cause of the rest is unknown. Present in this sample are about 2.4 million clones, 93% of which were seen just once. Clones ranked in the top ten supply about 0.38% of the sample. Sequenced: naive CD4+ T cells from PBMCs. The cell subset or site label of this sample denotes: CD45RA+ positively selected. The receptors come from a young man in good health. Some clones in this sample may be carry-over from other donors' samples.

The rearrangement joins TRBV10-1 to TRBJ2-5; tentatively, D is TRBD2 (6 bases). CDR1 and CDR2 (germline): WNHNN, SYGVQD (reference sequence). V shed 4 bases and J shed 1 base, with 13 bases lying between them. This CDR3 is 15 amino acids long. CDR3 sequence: CASSAGGTLQETQYF. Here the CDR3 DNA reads TGCGCCAGCAGTGCTGGCGGGACTCTCCAAGAGACCCAGTACTTC.

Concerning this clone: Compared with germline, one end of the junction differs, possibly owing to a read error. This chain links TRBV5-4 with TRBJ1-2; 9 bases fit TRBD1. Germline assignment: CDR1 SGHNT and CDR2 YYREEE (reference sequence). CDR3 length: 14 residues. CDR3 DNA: TGCGCCAGCAGCCAAGAGACAGGGGGTTATGGCTACACCTTC. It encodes CASSQETGGYGYTF. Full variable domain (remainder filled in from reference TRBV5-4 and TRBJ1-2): ETGVTQSPTHLIKTRGQQVTLRCSSQSGHNTVSWYQQALGQGPQFIFQYYREEENGRGNFPPRFSGLQFPNYSSELNVNALELDDSALYLCASSQETGGYGYTFGSGTRLTVV.

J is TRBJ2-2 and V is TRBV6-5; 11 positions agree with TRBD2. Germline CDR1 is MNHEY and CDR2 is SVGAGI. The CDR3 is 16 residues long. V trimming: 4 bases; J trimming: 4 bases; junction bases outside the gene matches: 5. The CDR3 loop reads CASSFSGRAITGELFF. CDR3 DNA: TGTGCCAGCAGTTTTAGCGGGAGGGCCATCACCGGGGAGCTGTTTTTT.

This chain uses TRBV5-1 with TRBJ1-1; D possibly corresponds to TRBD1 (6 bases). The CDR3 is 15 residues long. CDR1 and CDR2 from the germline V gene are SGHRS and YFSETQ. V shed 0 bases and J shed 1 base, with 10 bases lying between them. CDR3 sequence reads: CASSLVDRKNTEAFF. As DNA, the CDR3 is TGCGCCAGCAGCTTGGTCGACAGGAAGAACACTGAAGCTTTCTTT.

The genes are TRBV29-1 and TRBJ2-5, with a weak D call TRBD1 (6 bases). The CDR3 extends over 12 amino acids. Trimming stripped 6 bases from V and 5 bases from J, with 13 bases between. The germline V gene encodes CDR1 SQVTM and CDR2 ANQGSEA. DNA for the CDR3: TGCAGCGTAGACAGGTCCGGGGAGACCCAGTACTTC. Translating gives CSVDRSGETQYF.

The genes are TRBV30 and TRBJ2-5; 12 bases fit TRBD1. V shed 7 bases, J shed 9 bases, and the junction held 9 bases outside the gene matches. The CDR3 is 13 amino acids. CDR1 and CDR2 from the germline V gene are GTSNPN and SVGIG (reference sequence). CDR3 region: CALPGTGGRAQYF. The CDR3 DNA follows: TGTGCCTTACCCGGGACAGGGGGCCGGGCCCAGTACTTC.

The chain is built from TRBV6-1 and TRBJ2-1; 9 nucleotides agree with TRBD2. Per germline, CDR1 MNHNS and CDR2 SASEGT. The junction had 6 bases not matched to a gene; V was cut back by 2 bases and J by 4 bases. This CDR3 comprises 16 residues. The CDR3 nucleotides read TGTGCCAGCAGTGAATCCCCTAGCGGGACTTACAATGAGCAGTTCTTC. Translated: CASSESPSGTYNEQFF.

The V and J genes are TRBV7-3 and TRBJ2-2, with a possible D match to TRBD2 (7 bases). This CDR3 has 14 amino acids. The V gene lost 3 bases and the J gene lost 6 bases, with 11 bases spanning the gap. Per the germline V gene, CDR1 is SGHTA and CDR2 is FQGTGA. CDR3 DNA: TGTGCCAGCAGCTTCGGGGGGCGATCCGGGGAGCTGTTTTTT. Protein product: CASSFGGRSGELFF.

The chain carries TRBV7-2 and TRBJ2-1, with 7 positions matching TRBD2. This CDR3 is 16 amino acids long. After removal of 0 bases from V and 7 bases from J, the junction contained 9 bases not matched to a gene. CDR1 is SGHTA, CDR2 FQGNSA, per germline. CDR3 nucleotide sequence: TGTGCCAGCAGCTTAGCGCTCACGGCGGGGGTTAATGAGCAGTTCTTC. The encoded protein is CASSLALTAGVNEQFF.

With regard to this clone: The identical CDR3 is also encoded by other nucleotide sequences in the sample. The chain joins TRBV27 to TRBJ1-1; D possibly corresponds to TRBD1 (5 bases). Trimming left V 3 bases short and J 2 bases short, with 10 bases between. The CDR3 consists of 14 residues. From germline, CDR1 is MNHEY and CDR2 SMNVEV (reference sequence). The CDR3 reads CASSLQGLNTEAFF. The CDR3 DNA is TGTGCCAGCAGTTTGCAGGGATTAAACACTGAAGCTTTCTTT.

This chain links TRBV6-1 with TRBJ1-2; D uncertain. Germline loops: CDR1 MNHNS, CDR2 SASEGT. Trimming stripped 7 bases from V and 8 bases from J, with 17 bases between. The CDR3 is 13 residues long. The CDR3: CASITDGLWGYTF. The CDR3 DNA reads TGTGCCAGCATTACGGACGGATTATGGGGCTACACCTTC.

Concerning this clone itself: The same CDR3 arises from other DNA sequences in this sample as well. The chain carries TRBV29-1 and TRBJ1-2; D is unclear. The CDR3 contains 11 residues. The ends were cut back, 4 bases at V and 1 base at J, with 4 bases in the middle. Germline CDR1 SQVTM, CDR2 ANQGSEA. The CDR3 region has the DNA TGCAGCGTTGGCAGTAACTATGGCTACACCTTC. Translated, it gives CSVGSNYGYTF.

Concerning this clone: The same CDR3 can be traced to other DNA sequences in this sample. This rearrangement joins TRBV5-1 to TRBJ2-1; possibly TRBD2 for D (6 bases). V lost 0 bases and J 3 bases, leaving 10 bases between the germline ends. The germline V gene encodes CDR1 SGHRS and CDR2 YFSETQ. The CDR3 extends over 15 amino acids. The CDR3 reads CASSLGGGSYNEQFF. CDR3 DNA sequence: TGCGCCAGCAGCTTGGGGGGAGGAAGCTACAATGAGCAGTTCTTC.

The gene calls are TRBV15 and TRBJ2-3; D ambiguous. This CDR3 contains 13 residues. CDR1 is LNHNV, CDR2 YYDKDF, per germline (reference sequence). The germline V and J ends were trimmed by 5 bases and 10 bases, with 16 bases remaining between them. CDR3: CATSVSPSLAQYF. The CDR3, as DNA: TGTGCCACCAGCGTTAGCCCAAGTCTGGCGCAGTATTTT.

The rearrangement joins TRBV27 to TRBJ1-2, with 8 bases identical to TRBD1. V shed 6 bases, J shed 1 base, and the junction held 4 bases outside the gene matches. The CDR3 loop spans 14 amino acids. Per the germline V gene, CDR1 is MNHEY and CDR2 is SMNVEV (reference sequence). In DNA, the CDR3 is TGTGCCAGCAGCCGGACAGGGCTTAACTATGGCTACACCTTC. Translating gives CASSRTGLNYGYTF.

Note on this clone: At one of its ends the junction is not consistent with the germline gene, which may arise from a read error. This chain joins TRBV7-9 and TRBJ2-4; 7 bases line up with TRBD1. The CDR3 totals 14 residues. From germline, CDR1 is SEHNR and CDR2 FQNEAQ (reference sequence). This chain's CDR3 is CASSRTGAKNIQCF. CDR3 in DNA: TGTGCCAGCAGCCGAACAGGGGCCAAAAACATTCAGTGCTTC.

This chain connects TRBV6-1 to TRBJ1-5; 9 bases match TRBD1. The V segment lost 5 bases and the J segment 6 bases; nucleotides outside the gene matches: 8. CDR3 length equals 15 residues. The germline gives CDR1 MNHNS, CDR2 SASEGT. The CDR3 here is CASSSDRGYGQPQHF. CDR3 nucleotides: TGTGCCAGCAGTAGTGACAGGGGGTACGGTCAGCCCCAGCATTTT.

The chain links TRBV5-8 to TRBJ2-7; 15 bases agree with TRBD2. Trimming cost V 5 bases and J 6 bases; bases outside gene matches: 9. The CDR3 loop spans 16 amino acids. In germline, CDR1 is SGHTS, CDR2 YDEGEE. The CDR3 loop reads CASRPWTSGRAPEQYF. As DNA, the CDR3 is TGTGCCAGCAGGCCTTGGACTAGCGGGAGGGCCCCCGAGCAGTACTTC. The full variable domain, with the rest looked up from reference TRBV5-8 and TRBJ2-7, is EAGVTQSPTHLIKTRGQQATLRCSPISGHTSVYWYQQALGLGLQFLLWYDEGEERNRGNFPPRFSGRQFPNYSSELNVNALELEDSALYLCASRPWTSGRAPEQYFGPGTRLTVT.

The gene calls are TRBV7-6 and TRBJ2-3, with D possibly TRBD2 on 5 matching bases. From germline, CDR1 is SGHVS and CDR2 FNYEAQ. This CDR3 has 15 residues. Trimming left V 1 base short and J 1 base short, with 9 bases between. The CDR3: CASSLDGEGTDTQYF. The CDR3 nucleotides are TGTGCCAGCAGCTTAGACGGGGAAGGCACAGATACGCAGTATTTT. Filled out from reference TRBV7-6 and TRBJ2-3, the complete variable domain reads GAGVSQSPRYKVTKRGQDVALRCDPISGHVSLYWYRQALGQGPEFLTYFNYEAQQDKSGLPNDRFSAERPEGSISTLTIQRTEQRDSAMYRCASSLDGEGTDTQYFGPGTRLTVL.

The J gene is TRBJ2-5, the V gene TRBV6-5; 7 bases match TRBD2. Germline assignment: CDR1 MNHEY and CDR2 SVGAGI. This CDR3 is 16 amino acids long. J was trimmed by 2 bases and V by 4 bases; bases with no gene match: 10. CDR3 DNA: TGTGCCAGCAGTTCCACCTTCACTAGCGTACAAGAGACCCAGTACTTC. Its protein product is CASSSTFTSVQETQYF.

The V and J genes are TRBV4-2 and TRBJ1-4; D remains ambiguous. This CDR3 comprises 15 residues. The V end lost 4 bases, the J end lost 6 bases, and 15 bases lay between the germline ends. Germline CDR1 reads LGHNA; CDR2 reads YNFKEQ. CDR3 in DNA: TGTGCCAGCAGCCGCGACCCGCCCCGCGATGAAAAACTGTTTTTT. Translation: CASSRDPPRDEKLFF.

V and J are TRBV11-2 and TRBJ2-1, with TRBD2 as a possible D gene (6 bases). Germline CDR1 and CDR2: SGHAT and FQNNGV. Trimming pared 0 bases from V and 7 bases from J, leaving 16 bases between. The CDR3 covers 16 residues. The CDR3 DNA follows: TGTGCCAGCAGCTTAGATTGGGGAGGAGGATGGAATGAGCAGTTCTTC. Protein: CASSLDWGGGWNEQFF.

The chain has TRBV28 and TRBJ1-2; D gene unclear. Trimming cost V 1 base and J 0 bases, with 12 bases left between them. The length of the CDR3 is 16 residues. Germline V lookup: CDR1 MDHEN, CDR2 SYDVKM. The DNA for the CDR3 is TGTGCCAGCAGTTTATTATCCGGGGTAGCTAACTATGGCTACACCTTC. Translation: CASSLLSGVANYGYTF.

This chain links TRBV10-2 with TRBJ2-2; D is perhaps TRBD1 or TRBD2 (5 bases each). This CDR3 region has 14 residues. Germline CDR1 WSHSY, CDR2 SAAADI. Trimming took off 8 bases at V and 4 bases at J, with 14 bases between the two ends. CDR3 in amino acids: CASVATETTGELFF. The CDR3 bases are TGCGCCAGCGTAGCGACAGAAACCACCGGGGAGCTGTTTTTT.

CDR3 protein: CASSPLLAITGELFF. As DNA, the CDR3 is TGTGCCAGCAGTCCCCTACTAGCGATCACCGGGGAGCTGTTTTTT. The chain uses TRBV28 and TRBJ2-2, with 7 nucleotides matching TRBD2. The trim removed 5 bases at V and 4 bases at J, leaving 7 bases unmatched. The CDR3 has 15 residues. From germline, CDR1 is MDHEN and CDR2 SYDVKM.

The CDR3 loop is CASSQVGSTGLGELFF. For the CDR3, the DNA is TGTGCCAGCAGCCAAGTTGGATCGACGGGGCTGGGGGAGCTGTTTTTT. The chain employs TRBV4-2 and TRBJ2-2; perhaps D is TRBD1 or TRBD2 (5 bases each). This CDR3 is 16 amino acids long. Trimming took off 1 base at V and 8 bases at J, with 17 bases between the two ends. Looked up from germline, CDR1 is LGHNA and CDR2 is YNFKEQ.

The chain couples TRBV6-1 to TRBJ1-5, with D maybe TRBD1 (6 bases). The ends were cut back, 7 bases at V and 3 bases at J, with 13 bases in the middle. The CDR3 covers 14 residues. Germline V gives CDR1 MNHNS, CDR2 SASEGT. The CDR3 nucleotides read TGTGCCAGCAACCTACAGGGAACCAATCAGCCCCAGCATTTT. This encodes CASNLQGTNQPQHF.